Included here is one TCR beta chain sequence, with context. Trimming took 6 bases from V and 0 from J; bases not matched to a gene: 8. The CDR3 spans 16 residues. Looked up from germline, CDR1 is MNHNY and CDR2 is SVGAGI (reference sequence). The sample belongs to a study of blood T cell repertoires in COVID-19. Assay used: immunoSEQ multiplex PCR; TCRdb lists only in-frame clones, some missing. The sample holds about 280,000 clones; nearly 90% are singletons and the top ten take about 1.7%. Participant-given clinical history determined each cohort assignment. Source material: PBMCs or T cells enriched from blood (not recorded which). The sequence was collected from a woman aged 18-35 years with acute COVID-19. The chain links TRBV6-6 to TRBJ1-3; 7 bases are a match to TRBD1. CDR3 protein: CASRKRTGDSGNTIYF. The DNA for the CDR3 is TGTGCCAGCAGGAAACGAACAGGGGACTCTGGAAACACCATATATTTT.